The T cell receptor beta chain described here comes from a study of T cell repertoires in cytomegalovirus infection. The wider study: Public TCR beta signatures marked donors with CMV infection and the matching HLA. Study observations and caveats: In two of eight donors, the top clonotype was HLA-C-restricted CMV-specific.

Germline V gene lookup returns CDR1 SNHLY and CDR2 FYNNEI. This CDR3 is built from 14 residues. J gave up 6 bases and V 7 bases, and 5 bases lay outside the gene matches. This clonotype was seen repeatedly, ten times or more. Its cognate antigen is unknown. TCRdb re-called the reads with MiXCR, one entry per CDR3 protein. The sample records about 120,000 distinct CDR3 sequences, 10% being singletons. The sequence was obtained from a human donor in good health (CMV status not recorded). Some clones in this sample may be carry-over from other donors' samples. The genes are TRBV2 and TRBJ2-3, with 12 bases aligning to TRBD1. Sequencing was performed on PBMCs, sequenced either directly or after in vitro stimulation (not recorded which). The CDR3 bases are TGTGCCAGCATCCGGGACAGGGGGCTGGATACGCAGTATTTT. It yields the protein CASIRDRGLDTQYF.